These 2 T cell receptor beta chains were all obtained from the same sample, sequenced in a study of T cell responses to AZD1222 COVID-19 vaccine. Here immunoSEQ multiplex PCR was the method, and the copy in TCRdb shows in-frame clones only, minus some. The table lists about 200,000 clones, around nine tenths of them singletons. The sequencing here drew on peripheral blood, taken 28 days after the second dose of the MenACWY control vaccine. These receptors all stem from an adult who received the MenACWY meningococcal vaccine as a control.

In this sample, this clone turned up once. The gene calls are TRBV12-3 or TRBV12-4 and TRBJ2-5; TRBD2 matches 7 bases. Trimming took 5 bases from V and 5 from J; bases not matched to a gene: 5. This CDR3 is 13 amino acids long. Here the CDR3 DNA reads TGTGCCAGCAGTGTGAGCGGGACGGAGACCCAGTACTTC. It encodes CASSVSGTETQYF.

The chain combines TRBV5-1 with TRBJ1-1, with D unresolved. Trimming stripped 4 bases from V and 5 bases from J, with 12 bases between. The germline V gene has CDR1 SGHRS and CDR2 YFSETQ. The CDR3 is made up of 13 amino acids. CDR3 sequence (DNA): TGCGCCAGCAGCGCCGGGGTTGGGACTGAAGCTTTCTTT. Translated: CASSAGVGTEAFF.